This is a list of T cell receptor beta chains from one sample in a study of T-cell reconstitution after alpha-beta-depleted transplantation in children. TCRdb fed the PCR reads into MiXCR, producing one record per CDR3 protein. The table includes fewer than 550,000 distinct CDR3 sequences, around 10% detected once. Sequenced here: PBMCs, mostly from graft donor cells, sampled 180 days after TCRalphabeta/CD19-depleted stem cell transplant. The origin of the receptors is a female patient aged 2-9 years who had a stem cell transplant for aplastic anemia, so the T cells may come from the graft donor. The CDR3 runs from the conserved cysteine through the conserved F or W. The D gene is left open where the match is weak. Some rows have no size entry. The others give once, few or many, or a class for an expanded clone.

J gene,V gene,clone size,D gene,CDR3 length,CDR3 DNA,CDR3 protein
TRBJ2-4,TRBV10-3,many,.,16,TGTGCCATCAGTGAAGGGGCTCTTCTAGCCAAAAACATTCAGTACTTC,CAISEGALLAKNIQYF
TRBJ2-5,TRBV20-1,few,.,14,TGCAGTGCTCGACGGACAGCGGACCGAAGGGCCCAGTACTTC,CSARRTADRRAQYF
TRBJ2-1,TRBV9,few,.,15,TGTGCCAGCAGCGTAGCTCTCGGATCTTACAATGAGCAGTTCTTC,CASSVALGSYNEQFF
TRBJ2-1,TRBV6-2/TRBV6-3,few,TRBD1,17,TGTGCCAGCAGTCGCCCCTCGGGTCCTACGACAGGGAATGAGCAGTTCTTC,CASSRPSGPTTGNEQFF
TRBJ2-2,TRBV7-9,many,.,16,TGTGCCAGCAGCTTAGCGCTAGCGACTGACACCGGGGAGCTGTTTTTT,CASSLALATDTGELFF
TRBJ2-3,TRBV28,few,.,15,TGTGCCCCCCTGGGGGGGCCGGGGCGCACAGATACGCAGTATTTT,CAPLGGPGRTDTQYF
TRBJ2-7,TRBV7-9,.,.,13,TGTGCCAGCAGCTTAGCTAGGACAGCTGAGCAGTACTTC,CASSLARTAEQYF
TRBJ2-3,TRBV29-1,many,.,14,TGCAGCGTTGAAGGACCCAGGGCTACAGATACGCAGTATTTT,CSVEGPRATDTQYF
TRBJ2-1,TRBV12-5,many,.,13,TGTGCTAGTGCCCTAGGGGGATGGAATGAGCAGTTCTTC,CASALGGWNEQFF
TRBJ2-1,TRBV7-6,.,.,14,TGTGCCAGCAGCTTATGGAATGGGGACAATGAGCAGTTCTTC,CASSLWNGDNEQFF
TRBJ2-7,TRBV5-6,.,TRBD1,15,TGTGCCAGCAGCTTGCCATCAATCAGGGGGAGCGAGCAGTACTTC,CASSLPSIRGSEQYF
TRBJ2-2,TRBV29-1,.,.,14,TGCAGCGTTGTGGGGGAGATGAACACCGGGGAGCTGTTTTTT,CSVVGEMNTGELFF
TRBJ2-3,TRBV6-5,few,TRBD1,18,TGTGCCAGCAGTTACTCGAATATAGGGGGCGGCGGTACAGATACGCAGTATTTT,CASSYSNIGGGGTDTQYF
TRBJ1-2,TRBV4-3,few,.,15,TGCGCCAGCAGCCAAGATGACCGGGGGGGGTATGGCTACACCTTC,CASSQDDRGGYGYTF
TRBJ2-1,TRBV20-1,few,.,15,TGCAGTGCTAGAAAGGGGGAGAGCTCCTACAATGAGCAGTTCTTC,CSARKGESSYNEQFF
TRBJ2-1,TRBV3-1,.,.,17,TGTGCCAGCAGCCAGCAGCCCCGGGGGACACCATACAATGAGCAGTTCTTC,CASSQQPRGTPYNEQFF
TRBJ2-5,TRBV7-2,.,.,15,TGTGCCAGCAGCTTCAAGAGGGGTGGTCAAGAGACCCAGTACTTC,CASSFKRGGQETQYF
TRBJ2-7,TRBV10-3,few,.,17,TGTGCCATCAGTGATTCTAGGCCCACCTTCTTCTCCTACGAGCAGTACTTC,CAISDSRPTFFSYEQYF
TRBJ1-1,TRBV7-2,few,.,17,TGTGCCAGCAGCTTAGGATGGGAGGGCGGGTATGTCTTTGAAGCTTTCTTT,CASSLGWEGGYVFEAFF
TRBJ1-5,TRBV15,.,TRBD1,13,TGTGCCACCAGCCAACAGGGGGATCAGCCCCAGCATTTT,CATSQQGDQPQHF
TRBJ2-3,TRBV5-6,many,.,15,TGTGCCAGCAGCCTCGCCCCGGGAAGCACAGATACGCAGTATTTT,CASSLAPGSTDTQYF
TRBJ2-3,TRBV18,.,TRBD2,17,TGTGCCAGCGCACGGGAGGGGCTAGCGGTCCCAACGGATACGCAGTATTTT,CASAREGLAVPTDTQYF
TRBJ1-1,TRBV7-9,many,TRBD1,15,TGTGCCAGCTCGGTAATGGGACAGGGGAACACTGAAGCTTTCTTT,CASSVMGQGNTEAFF